This T cell receptor beta chain was observed in a study of cytomegalovirus exposure and HLA in healthy donors. Findings and limits, study-wide: A highly shared variant cluster was judged a likely technical artifact. Presence/absence analyses treated sequencing depth as roughly uniform across donors.

PCR primers comprised 60 Vbeta and 13 Jbeta primers. The data were produced by immunoSEQ multiplex PCR, yet TCRdb's version contains in-frame clones alone and is incomplete. Of under 150,000 clones listed, roughly 69% are singletons. The donors (healthy individuals) were bone marrow donors. The donors, nominally healthy at sampling, likely had unrecorded immune exposures. This CDR3 has 16 residues. The germline V and J ends were trimmed by 5 bases and 0 bases, with 11 bases remaining between them. The V gene's germline CDR1 is SGHTA and CDR2 FQGNSA. Note on this clone: Its antigen remains unidentified.

The J gene is TRBJ1-6, the V gene TRBV7-2; D remains ambiguous. The sequencing input was PBMCs. This clonotype was obtained from a human donor in good health. The CDR3 DNA reads as TGTGCCAGCAGCCCCGGTAGTAGCTCCTATAATTCACCCCTCCACTTT. As protein: CASSPGSSSYNSPLHF.